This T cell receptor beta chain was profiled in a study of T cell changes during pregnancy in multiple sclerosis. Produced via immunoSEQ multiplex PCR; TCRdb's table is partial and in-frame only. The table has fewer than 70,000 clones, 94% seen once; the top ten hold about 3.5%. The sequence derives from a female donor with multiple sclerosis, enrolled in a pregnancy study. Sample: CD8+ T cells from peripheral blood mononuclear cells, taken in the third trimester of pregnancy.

DNA for the CDR3: TGTGCCAGCAGCGGGGGGGGGCGCAATCAGCCCCAGCATTTT. Its protein is CASSGGGRNQPQHF. The V gene is TRBV27, the J gene TRBJ1-5; TRBD1 is a possible D gene (6 bases). Looked up from germline, CDR1 is MNHEY and CDR2 is SMNVEV (reference sequence). The CDR3 length is 14 residues. The V end was cut by 6 bases, the J end by 2 bases, with 11 bases between.